This TCR beta chain appears in the sequencing data of a study of T cell responses to AZD1222 COVID-19 vaccine. Background on the study: Pooled together were second doses at about 4 or about 12 weeks.

The assay was immunoSEQ multiplex PCR, and TCRdb's table has in-frame clones only and misses some. The sample has more than 95,000 clones, roughly 91% seen once. Study observations and caveats: Among the donors, most were white British and more were female, and clonal diversity was possibly underestimated.

Concerning this clone: Its matching antigen is unknown.

The sequence came from an adult in good health. The specimen comprised peripheral blood, sampled on day 0 of AZD1222 vaccination.

The CDR3 sequence is CASQPQGLLQETQYF. CDR3 DNA: TGCGCCAGTCAACCACAGGGTCTCCTACAAGAGACCCAGTACTTC. The V and J genes are TRBV5-1 and TRBJ2-5; TRBD1 is a possible D gene (6 bases). The CDR3 runs to 15 residues. The germline V gene encodes CDR1 SGHRS and CDR2 YFSETQ. The V and J ends lost 8 bases and 2 bases respectively, with 19 bases between them.